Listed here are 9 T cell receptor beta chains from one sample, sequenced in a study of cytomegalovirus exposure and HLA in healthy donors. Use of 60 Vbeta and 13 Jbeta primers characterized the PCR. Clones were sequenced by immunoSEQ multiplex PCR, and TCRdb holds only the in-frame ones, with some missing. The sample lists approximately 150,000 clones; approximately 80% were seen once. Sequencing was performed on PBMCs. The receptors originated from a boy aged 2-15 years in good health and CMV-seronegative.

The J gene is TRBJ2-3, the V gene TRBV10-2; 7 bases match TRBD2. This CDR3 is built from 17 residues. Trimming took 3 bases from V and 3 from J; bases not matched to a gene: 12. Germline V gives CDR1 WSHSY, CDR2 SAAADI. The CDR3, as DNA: TGCGCCAGCAGTGAACGAAGCGGGGAGAACCCGACAGATACGCAGTATTTT. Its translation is CASSERSGENPTDTQYF.

The CDR3, as DNA: TGTGCCAGCACAGAGGACAGCGGCCAAGAGACCCAGTACTTC. It is translated as CASTEDSGQETQYF. J is TRBJ2-5 and V is TRBV2; TRBD1 is a possible D gene (6 bases). V was pared by 7 bases and J by 1 base, with 13 bases between. The length of the CDR3 is 14 residues. Germline V gene lookup returns CDR1 SNHLY and CDR2 FYNNEI.

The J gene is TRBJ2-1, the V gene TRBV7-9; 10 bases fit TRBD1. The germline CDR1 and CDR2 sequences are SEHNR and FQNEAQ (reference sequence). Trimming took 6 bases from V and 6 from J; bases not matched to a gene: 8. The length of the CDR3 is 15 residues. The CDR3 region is CASSYRDRGTNEQFF. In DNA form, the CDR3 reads TGTGCCAGCAGTTACCGGGACAGGGGAACCAATGAGCAGTTCTTC.

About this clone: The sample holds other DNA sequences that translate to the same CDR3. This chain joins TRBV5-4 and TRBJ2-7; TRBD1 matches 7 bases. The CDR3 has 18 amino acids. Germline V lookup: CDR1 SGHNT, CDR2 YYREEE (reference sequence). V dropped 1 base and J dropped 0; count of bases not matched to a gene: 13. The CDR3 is CASSLPGQSAKSSYEQYF. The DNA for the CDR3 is TGTGCCAGCAGCTTGCCGGGACAGAGCGCCAAAAGCTCCTACGAGCAGTACTTC.

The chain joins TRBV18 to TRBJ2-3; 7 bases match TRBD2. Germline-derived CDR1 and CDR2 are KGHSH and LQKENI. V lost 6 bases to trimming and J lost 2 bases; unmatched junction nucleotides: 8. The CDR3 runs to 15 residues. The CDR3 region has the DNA TGTGCCAGCTCGCTGCCGGGAGGATACACAGATACGCAGTATTTT. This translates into CASSLPGGYTDTQYF.

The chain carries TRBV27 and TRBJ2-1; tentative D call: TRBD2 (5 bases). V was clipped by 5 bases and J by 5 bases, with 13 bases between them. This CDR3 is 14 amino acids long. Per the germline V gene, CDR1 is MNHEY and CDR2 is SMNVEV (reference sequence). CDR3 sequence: CASSRTWEHNEQFF. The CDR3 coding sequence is TGTGCCAGCAGTCGGACTTGGGAGCACAATGAGCAGTTCTTC.

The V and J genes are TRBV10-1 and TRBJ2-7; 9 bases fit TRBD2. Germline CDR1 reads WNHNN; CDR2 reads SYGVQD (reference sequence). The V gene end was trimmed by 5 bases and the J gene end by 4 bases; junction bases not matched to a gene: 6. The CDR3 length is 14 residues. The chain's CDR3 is CASSPGTSRYEQYF. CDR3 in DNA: TGCGCCAGCAGTCCCGGGACTAGCCGTTACGAGCAGTACTTC.

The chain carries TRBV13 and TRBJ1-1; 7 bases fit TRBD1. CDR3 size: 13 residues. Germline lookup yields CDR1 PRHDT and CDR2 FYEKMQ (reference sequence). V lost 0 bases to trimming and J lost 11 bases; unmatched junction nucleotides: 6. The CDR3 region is CASSLGSGGNAFF. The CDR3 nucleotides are TGTGCCAGCAGCTTAGGTTCAGGGGGTAATGCTTTCTTT.

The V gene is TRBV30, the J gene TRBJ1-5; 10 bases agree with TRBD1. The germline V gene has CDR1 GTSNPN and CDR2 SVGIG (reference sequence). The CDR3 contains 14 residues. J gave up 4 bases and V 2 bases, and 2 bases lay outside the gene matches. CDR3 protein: CAWSRDRGNQPQHF. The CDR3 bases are TGTGCCTGGAGTCGGGACAGGGGAAATCAGCCCCAGCATTTT. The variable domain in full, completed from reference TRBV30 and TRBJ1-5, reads SQTIHQWPATLVQPVGSPLSLECTVEGTSNPNLYWYRQAAGRGLQLLFYSVGIGQISSEVPQNLSASRPQDRQFILSSKKLLLSDSGFYLCAWSRDRGNQPQHFGDGTRLSIL.